This T cell receptor (beta chain) is drawn from a study of response to subunit inactivated influenza vaccine. Study observations and caveats: Authors suggested few new T cells are recruited by each seasonal influenza vaccination.

TCRdb independently ran MiXCR on the RT-PCR reads; one entry per CDR3 protein. The sample shows roughly 700,000 distinct CDR3 sequences, approximately 13% of them seen only once. This clonotype was detected a few times. Its antigen is currently unknown. Germline V gene sequence: CDR1 SGHRS, CDR2 YFSETQ. The CDR3 runs 16 residues. V gave up 0 bases and J gave up 9 bases, with 21 bases separating them. The source was PBMCs from blood, collected 14 to 15 days before vaccination. This chain uses TRBV5-1 with TRBJ2-5; the D call may be TRBD1 or TRBD2 (5 bases each). This clonotype was sampled from a man between 45 and 60 years old who received an inactivated influenza vaccine. The CDR3 DNA follows: TGCGCCAGCAGCTTGGAGGGGTCGGGATTTGGGAATTCCCAGTACTTC. It specifies CASSLEGSGFGNSQYF.